This TCR beta chain was retrieved from a study of long-term antiretroviral therapy in people with HIV. With survey level as its setting, the immunoSEQ assay was v3.0. Assay used: immunoSEQ multiplex PCR; TCRdb lists only in-frame clones, some missing. The sample includes around 20,000 clones, approximately 82% seen only once; the top ten take about 15%. This clone was seen only a few times. Antigen specificity is unknown. Points from the study as a whole: Drawn between about 2003 and 2017, the blood was possibly obtained under older ART regimens. CDR3 lengths in HIV samples spanned a narrower range than controls.

One or more pre-ART and two or more post-ART PBMC samples were available from each donor. Each participant with HIV received care in the United States. This CDR3 contains 15 residues. CDR1 is GTSNPN and CDR2 is SVGIG in the germline V gene (reference sequence). Trimming cost V 0 bases and J 5 bases, with 13 bases left between them. The V and J genes are TRBV30 and TRBJ1-4; D remains unclear. This TCR came from a woman in her 50s with HIV. Sample: unsorted PBMCs, taken 0.5 years before starting antiretroviral therapy. The CDR3 DNA reads as TGTGCCTGGAGTGTAGGGCAGAGCTTAAATGAAAAACTGTTTTTT. It translates to CAWSVGQSLNEKLFF.